Listed below are T cell receptor beta chains from one sample, sequenced in a study of neoadjuvant nivolumab and ipilimumab in lung cancer. Here immunoSEQ multiplex PCR was the method, and the copy in TCRdb shows in-frame clones only, minus some. Counted here are 20,000 or so clones, 76% occurring once; the ten biggest clones make up roughly 7%. The source was tumor tissue, collected after neoadjuvant nivolumab, alone or with ipilimumab, at or shortly before surgery. Receptor source: an adult with non-small cell lung cancer. The CDR3 runs from the conserved cysteine through the conserved F or W. Fields, in order: clone size, D gene, J gene, V gene, CDR3 DNA, CDR3 protein. A D gene is named only where the DNA matches it firmly. A row's size may be missing; if present it is once, few, many or a size class.

once TRBD2 TRBJ2-7 TRBV29-1 TGCAGCGTTGCGTTGCTCAGACCGGGACTAGCGGGAGAAACAACCTACGAGCAGTACTTC CSVALLRPGLAGETTYEQYF
once TRBD1 TRBJ2-3 TRBV19 TGTGCCAGTAGTATGTTACAGGGGACGGGCACAGATACGCAGTATTTT CASSMLQGTGTDTQYF
. TRBD2 TRBJ2-2 TRBV29-1 TGCAGCGTGCTTCTAGCGGGAGTACCGGGGGAGCTGTTTTTT CSVLLAGVPGELFF
. . TRBJ2-1 TRBV7-8 TGTGCCAGCAGCCCCATCGGGTACGGTTTTGACGATGAGCAGTTCTTC CASSPIGYGFDDEQFF
few . TRBJ1-1 TRBV29-1 TGCAGCGTTGACCCCGGTTCTTACACTGAAGCTTTCTTT CSVDPGSYTEAFF
. TRBD2 TRBJ2-3 TRBV5-1 TGCGCCAGCCAGCGGGATCCTAGCACAGATACGCAGTATTTT CASQRDPSTDTQYF
. . TRBJ2-7 TRBV14 TGTGCCAGCTCCGCTAGCGTTACCTACGAGCAGTACTTC CASSASVTYEQYF
. TRBD1 TRBJ2-7 TRBV10-2 TGCGCCAGCAGTGGGACCACAGGGGGAGAGCAGTACTTC CASSGTTGGEQYF
. TRBD2 TRBJ2-1 TRBV6-9 TGTGCCAGTAGGACTAGCGGATACAATGAGCAGTTCTTC CASRTSGYNEQFF
. . TRBJ2-7 TRBV4-3 TGCGCCAGCAGCCAAGTCCCAGGGCCCTACGAGCAGTACTTC CASSQVPGPYEQYF
. . TRBJ2-1 TRBV7-3 TGTGCCAGCAGCCTTCTGGGGGGCAATGAGCAGTTCTTC CASSLLGGNEQFF
. . TRBJ1-2 TRBV18 TGTGCCAGCTCACCTGATCGGGGTAACTATGGCTACACCTTC CASSPDRGNYGYTF
. . TRBJ2-2 TRBV7-6 TGTGCCAGCAGCTTAGAGGTGGTAGCCACCGGGGAGCTGTTTTTT CASSLEVVATGELFF
. . TRBJ2-3 TRBV18 TGTGCCAGCTCACCACGTCCTGGGGCCCAAAGGGATACGCAGTATTTT CASSPRPGAQRDTQYF
. TRBD2 TRBJ2-2 TRBV9 TGTGCCAGCAGCGTAGCGGCTAGCGGGAGAGCGAACACCGGGGAGCTGTTTTTT CASSVAASGRANTGELFF
. . TRBJ2-3 TRBV4-3 TGCGCCAGCAGCCAAGATCACACTGGCGGTAGCACAGATACGCAGTATTTT CASSQDHTGGSTDTQYF
. TRBD1 TRBJ2-7 TRBV30 TGTGCCTGGACTCGGGGGACAGGGGCCTACGAGCAGTACTTC CAWTRGTGAYEQYF
. TRBD1 TRBJ2-7 TRBV6-6 TGTGCCAGCAGACTCGGGACAGGGGTATACGAGCAGTACTTC CASRLGTGVYEQYF
. . TRBJ2-7 TRBV6-5 TGTGCCAGCAGTTACTCGTATCAGGGAACCTACGAGCAGTACTTC CASSYSYQGTYEQYF
. . TRBJ2-7 TRBV25-1 TGTGCCAGCAGTCCTGGGCACATAGTACACTTC CASSPGHIVHF
. TRBD2 TRBJ2-1 TRBV14 TGTGCCAGCAGCCGCAGACTAGCGGTCTACAATGAGCAGTTCTTC CASSRRLAVYNEQFF
once TRBD1 TRBJ2-1 TRBV5-6 TGTGCCAGCAGCTTCCGGGACAGGTCCTACAATGAGCAGTTCTTC CASSFRDRSYNEQFF